This T cell receptor (beta chain) is from a study of blood T cell repertoires in COVID-19. As for the study in general: Whether acute or convalescent, the COVID-19 samples came from the United States, Italy and Spain. The cDNA or gDNA used as material had been derived from T cells, B-cell-depleted T cells, or PBMCs.

This CDR3 has 15 amino acids. The germline V gene encodes CDR1 LNHNV and CDR2 YYDKDF (reference sequence). With 3 bases clipped from V and 4 bases from J, the junction kept 6 bases outside the gene matches. Study processing details: Nucleated cell counts were estimated from reference gene primer amplification. Libraries were prepared by immunoSEQ multiplex PCR; TCRdb keeps only in-frame clonotypes and omits some of them. V and J calls and clone size follow that table, whereas D and trimming were derived from the DNA. The profile shows 20,000 or so clones, roughly 85% of them singletons. The source is a woman at least 80 years old with active or convalescent COVID-19. The V and J genes are TRBV15 and TRBJ2-3, with 8 positions matching TRBD2. Sequences were obtained from peripheral blood. CDR3 nucleotide sequence: TGTGCCACCAGCAGTGGGACTAGTGGTGCAGATACGCAGTATTTT. Protein: CATSSGTSGADTQYF.